Below, one T cell receptor (beta chain) is given with its context. There are 14 residues in the CDR3. Germline V gene sequence: CDR1 MNHEY, CDR2 SVGAGI. V gave up 6 bases and J gave up 7 bases; unmatched junction bases: 10. Sequenced by immunoSEQ multiplex PCR; TCRdb stores in-frame clones only, minus some. Among tens of thousands of clones listed, roughly three quarters were seen once. This specimen comes from a study of blood T cell repertoires in COVID-19. Across the whole study: COVID-19 samples from acute and convalescent phases originated in the United States, Italy and Spain. Nucleic acid was either cDNA or gDNA, and it came from T cells, B-cell-depleted T cells, or PBMCs.

V gene TRBV6-5 combines with J gene TRBJ2-5; the match to TRBD1 covers 8 bases. This clonotype was obtained from a human donor in a cohort sampled during active COVID-19. The sample taken for sequencing was peripheral blood. CDR3 in DNA: TGTGCCAGCAGGCGCGGACAGGGAGGAGTGACCCAGTACTTC. Translation: CASRRGQGGVTQYF.